The 32 T cell receptor beta chains below were found in one sample sequenced in a study of T cells in tumors after PD-1 blockade. Assay: immunoSEQ multiplex PCR; the TCRdb copy retains only in-frame clones and omits some. The repertoire consists of under 75,000 clones, with over 65% occurring once and the leading ten covering approximately 4.5%. Sequences were derived from PBMCs, sampled after anti-PD-1 treatment. The receptors shown here come from a human donor with basal cell carcinoma.

There are a few counts of this clone. V gene TRBV5-1 combines with J gene TRBJ2-7; D is unclear. Germline CDR1 SGHRS, CDR2 YFSETQ. The CDR3 runs to 15 residues. The V and J ends lost 0 bases and 1 base respectively, with 11 bases between them. The DNA of the CDR3 is TGCGCCAGCAGCTTGGCCTACTCAGTATCCTACGAGCAGTACTTC. Amino acid sequence: CASSLAYSVSYEQYF.

The J gene is TRBJ2-7, the V gene TRBV7-2; D remains unclear. Germline-derived CDR1 and CDR2 are SGHTA and FQGNSA. Trimming removed 0 bases from V and 2 bases from J, with 11 bases in between. The CDR3 spans 15 residues. The DNA for the CDR3 is TGTGCCAGCAGCTTAGCTTCCACCCAAACCTACGAGCAGTACTTC. This codes for CASSLASTQTYEQYF. Together with reference TRBV7-2 and TRBJ2-7, the CDR3 gives the full variable domain: GAGVSQSPSNKVTEKGKDVELRCDPISGHTALYWYRQSLGQGLEFLIYFQGNSAPDKSGLPSDRFSAERTGGSVSTLTIQRTQQEDSAVYLCASSLASTQTYEQYFGPGTRLTVT.

This clone was observed a single time. This chain joins TRBV20-1 and TRBJ2-7; 7 bases line up with TRBD1. CDR1 DFQATT and CDR2 SNEGSKA come from the germline V gene (reference sequence). This CDR3 contains 11 residues. V lost 3 bases to trimming and J lost 6 bases; unmatched junction nucleotides: 2. CDR3: CSASRQGEQYF. DNA for the CDR3: TGCAGTGCTAGTAGACAGGGCGAGCAGTACTTC.

This rearrangement joins TRBV19 to TRBJ1-6, with D possibly TRBD1 on 5 matching bases. Germline lookup yields CDR1 LNHDA and CDR2 SQIVND (reference sequence). Trimming took 1 base from V and 6 from J, leaving 10 bases between them. The CDR3 covers 15 residues. The CDR3 sequence is CASSIGDDFNSPLHF. The CDR3 bases are TGTGCCAGTAGTATAGGGGACGACTTTAATTCACCCCTCCACTTT.

The chain carries TRBV3-1 (or the pseudogene TRBV3-2) and TRBJ1-1, with D uncertain. Looked up from germline, CDR1 is LGHDT and CDR2 is YNNKEL (reference sequence). CDR3 length: 13 amino acids. V gave up 5 bases and J gave up 9 bases, with 16 bases separating them. CDR3 protein: CASSSSREGKAFF. CDR3 coding DNA: TGTGCCAGCAGCTCATCGAGGGAGGGCAAAGCTTTCTTT.

The rearrangement links TRBV10-1 to TRBJ1-1, with 9 positions matching TRBD1. Germline V gene sequence: CDR1 WNHNN, CDR2 SYGVQD (reference sequence). V shed 8 bases, J shed 5 bases, and the junction held 15 bases outside the gene matches. This CDR3 is 16 amino acids long. The chain's CDR3 is CASFLGQGVFRTEAFF. The CDR3 region has the DNA TGCGCCAGCTTTCTGGGACAGGGAGTTTTTAGGACTGAAGCTTTCTTT.

This rearrangement joins TRBV5-6 to TRBJ2-5; maybe TRBD1 (5 bases). The V gene's germline CDR1 is SGHDT and CDR2 YYEEEE. The CDR3 length is 14 residues. The V end was cut by 1 base, the J end by 2 bases, with 9 bases between. CDR3 sequence (DNA): TGTGCCAGCAGCTTGCAGGGCCTTCAAGAGACCCAGTACTTC. Protein sequence: CASSLQGLQETQYF.

The genes are TRBV2 and TRBJ2-1, with TRBD2 matching over 9 bases. This CDR3 has 14 amino acids. V lost 7 bases, J lost 7 bases, and 8 bases stayed unmatched. Per germline, CDR1 SNHLY and CDR2 FYNNEI. The CDR3 loop is CASIGLAGRNEQFF. As DNA, the CDR3 is TGTGCCAGCATTGGCCTAGCGGGGCGGAATGAGCAGTTCTTC.

The CDR3 reads CASPQPTLGGYTF. The CDR3 nucleotides are TGTGCCTCTCCCCAACCGACCCTGGGGGGCTACACCTTC. The rearrangement uses TRBV30 and TRBJ1-2; D not resolved. This CDR3 region has 13 residues. The V end lost 7 bases, the J end lost 8 bases, and 20 bases lay between the germline ends. Germline-derived CDR1 and CDR2 are GTSNPN and SVGIG (reference sequence).

The rearrangement links TRBV7-8 to TRBJ2-7; D remains ambiguous. This CDR3 contains 13 residues. In germline, CDR1 is SGHVS, CDR2 FQNEAQ. V was shortened by 1 base and J by 5 bases, with 9 bases between the two germline ends. The CDR3 DNA reads as TGTGCCAGCAGCTTAGTGGGAAACAACGAGCAGTACTTC. Its protein product is CASSLVGNNEQYF.

In its sample, this clone was seen once. J is TRBJ2-7 and V is TRBV28; no clear D. CDR1 MDHEN and CDR2 SYDVKM come from the germline V gene. The CDR3 loop spans 15 amino acids. V was cut by 6 bases and J by 0 bases, with 15 bases left in between. CDR3 nucleotides: TGTGCCAGCAGCCCGTCGGTGGGTAGCTCCTACGAGCAGTACTTC. Translating gives CASSPSVGSSYEQYF.

The chain has TRBV5-1 and TRBJ1-1, with a tentative D call TRBD1 (5 bases). V lost 4 bases and J lost 8, with 15 bases in between. The CDR3 has 13 residues. Germline values: CDR1 SGHRS, CDR2 YFSETQ. The CDR3 nucleotides are TGCGCCAGCAGCGAGCCTTTGGGGCGCGAAGCTTTCTTT. Residues: CASSEPLGREAFF.

The V call is TRBV5-1, the J call TRBJ2-5; no reliable D call. Germline V CDR1 and CDR2: SGHRS, YFSETQ. V lost 4 bases, J lost 5 bases, and 12 bases lay in between. The CDR3 runs 13 residues. CDR3 amino acids: CASSLGPDETQYF. The CDR3 DNA follows: TGCGCCAGCAGCCTCGGACCGGATGAGACCCAGTACTTC.

This chain uses TRBV2 with TRBJ2-7, with D perhaps being TRBD1 or TRBD2 (5 bases each). The length of the CDR3 is 12 residues. V lost 6 bases, J lost 6 bases, and 12 bases lay in between. CDR1 is SNHLY, CDR2 FYNNEI, per germline. CDR3 sequence: CASRDPGSEQYF. CDR3 DNA: TGTGCCAGCAGGGACCCAGGGAGCGAGCAGTACTTC.

This chain links TRBV3-1 (or the pseudogene TRBV3-2) with TRBJ2-3; 9 nucleotides align to TRBD1. CDR1 is LGHDT, CDR2 YNNKEL, per germline (reference sequence). V lost 3 bases and J lost 4; bases outside the gene matches: 5. The CDR3 is made up of 15 amino acids. CDR3 DNA sequence: TGTGCCAGCAGCCACGGGACAGGGCAGGCAGATACGCAGTATTTT. Translation: CASSHGTGQADTQYF.

V usage is TRBV19 and J usage is TRBJ2-3, with D perhaps TRBD2 (5 bases). The V gene's germline CDR1 is LNHDA and CDR2 SQIVND (reference sequence). This CDR3 region has 14 residues. V lost 4 bases and J lost 5, with 13 bases in between. The CDR3 DNA reads TGTGCCAGTAGTACCCCTAGCTTCAGAGATACGCAGTATTTT. It translates to CASSTPSFRDTQYF.

This sequence joins TRBV5-4 and TRBJ2-1; D call uncertain. The V end lost 1 base, the J end lost 3 bases, and 8 bases lay between the germline ends. The CDR3 is 14 amino acids. Germline lookup yields CDR1 SGHNT and CDR2 YYREEE (reference sequence). The CDR3 region has the DNA TGTGCCAGCAGCTTGACACAGCACTACAATGAGCAGTTCTTC. Protein: CASSLTQHYNEQFF.

The chain uses TRBV15 and TRBJ2-7; D gene uncertain. Germline CDR1 reads LNHNV; CDR2 reads YYDKDF (reference sequence). CDR3 length: 13 residues. V was pared by 1 base and J by 7 bases, with 11 bases between. The CDR3 is CATSRGDGWEQYF. The CDR3, as DNA: TGTGCCACCAGCAGAGGAGACGGTTGGGAGCAGTACTTC.

This chain connects TRBV2 to TRBJ1-6; 9 positions match TRBD1. CDR1 and CDR2 (germline): SNHLY, FYNNEI. The CDR3 contains 14 residues. Trimming removed 5 bases from V and 9 bases from J; junction bases left unmatched: 5. This CDR3 reads CASSSGTGISPLHF. The CDR3 DNA sequence: TGTGCCAGCAGTTCCGGGACAGGGATTTCACCCCTCCACTTT.

The rearrangement uses TRBV30 and TRBJ1-5, with 8 nucleotides matching TRBD1. This CDR3 region has 14 residues. The V gene end was trimmed by 2 bases and the J gene end by 0 bases; junction bases not matched to a gene: 0. Germline CDR1 reads GTSNPN; CDR2 reads SVGIG (reference sequence). CDR3 in DNA: TGTGCCTGGAGTACAGGGGGTAGCAATCAGCCCCAGCATTTT. It translates to CAWSTGGSNQPQHF.

This clone has a single count. J is TRBJ2-2 and V is TRBV24-1, with 7 bases aligning to TRBD1. The CDR3 covers 16 residues. Germline-derived CDR1 and CDR2 are KGHDR and SFDVKD. Germline trimming cut 3 bases from V and 6 bases from J; bases unmatched to any gene: 9. The CDR3 is CATSDARTGEAGELFF. The CDR3 DNA is TGTGCCACCAGTGATGCCCGGACAGGTGAAGCCGGGGAGCTGTTTTTT.

V and J are TRBV30 and TRBJ1-1, with D tentatively TRBD1 (5 bases). This CDR3 is built from 14 residues. With 1 base removed from V and 5 bases from J, the gap between germline ends came to 14 bases. Germline V gene data show CDR1 as GTSNPN and CDR2 as SVGIG (reference sequence). Here the CDR3 reads CAWSGGPEGTEAFF. Written as DNA, the CDR3 is TGTGCCTGGAGTGGGGGACCGGAGGGGACTGAAGCTTTCTTT.

V is TRBV5-6 and J is TRBJ2-5; possible D gene TRBD1, 6 bases. This CDR3 contains 15 residues. Germline CDR1 is SGHDT and CDR2 is YYEEEE. Trimming shortened V by 7 bases and J by 4 bases, and 20 bases separated the two germline ends. In nucleotides, the CDR3 is TGTGCCAGCCGGGATAAACAACAGGGTCGAGAGACCCAGTACTTC. Translated, it gives CASRDKQQGRETQYF.

The genes are TRBV5-4 and TRBJ2-3; 9 bases are shared with TRBD2. The J segment lost 2 bases and the V segment lost 5 bases, leaving 6 bases of the junction unmatched. This CDR3 is 15 amino acids long. Germline V gene data show CDR1 as SGHNT and CDR2 as YYREEE (reference sequence). CDR3 DNA: TGTGCCAGCAGGGCGGGGGGGCGGAACACAGATACGCAGTATTTT. Translation: CASRAGGRNTDTQYF.

There are a few counts of this clone. The V gene is TRBV5-1, the J gene TRBJ1-6, with 7 bases identical to TRBD1. The V and J ends lost 2 bases and 8 bases, in that order; junction bases with no gene match: 1. The CDR3 is 13 amino acids. Germline V lookup: CDR1 SGHRS, CDR2 YFSETQ. CDR3 sequence: CASSLGGDSPLHF. CDR3 sequence (DNA): TGCGCCAGCAGCTTAGGGGGCGATTCACCCCTCCACTTT.

V and J are TRBV20-1 and TRBJ2-4; D not resolved. CDR1 is DFQATT, CDR2 SNEGSKA, per germline (reference sequence). V dropped 0 bases and J dropped 7 bases, with 4 bases sitting between them. CDR3 length equals 11 residues. CDR3 coding DNA: TGCAGTGCTAGAGATGGGAACATTCAGTACTTC. Its translation: CSARDGNIQYF.

The chain has TRBV16 and TRBJ1-1, with D possibly TRBD1 on 6 matching bases. CDR1 is KGHSY and CDR2 is FQNENV in the germline V gene. This CDR3 spans 16 amino acids. V was trimmed by 2 bases and J by 4 bases, leaving 17 bases between them. The CDR3 sequence: CASSQPVLTGFTEAFF. The CDR3 DNA follows: TGTGCCAGCAGCCAACCCGTCCTAACAGGGTTCACTGAAGCTTTCTTT.

The CDR3 DNA sequence: TGTGCCAGCAGCCTCTATTACAGACCCCGGGGCAATGAGCAGTTCTTC. Translation: CASSLYYRPRGNEQFF. V gene TRBV16 combines with J gene TRBJ2-1; D possibly corresponds to TRBD2 (5 bases). V was shortened by 4 bases and J by 6 bases, with 19 bases between the two germline ends. The CDR3 is made up of 16 amino acids. Germline V gene data show CDR1 as KGHSY and CDR2 as FQNENV.

The V and J genes are TRBV2 and TRBJ2-3; TRBD2 matches at 11 bases. Germline trimming cut 6 bases from V and 0 bases from J; bases unmatched to any gene: 8. CDR1 is SNHLY, CDR2 FYNNEI, per germline. The CDR3 length is 17 residues. The CDR3 spells CASRLTTSGTSTDTQYF. The DNA of the CDR3 is TGTGCCAGCAGATTGACGACTAGCGGGACTAGCACAGATACGCAGTATTTT.

This clone has only one observation. V gene TRBV2 combines with J gene TRBJ1-1; D is unclear. CDR3 length equals 14 residues. V was cut by 3 bases and J by 1 base, with 9 bases left in between. Germline CDR1 is SNHLY and CDR2 is FYNNEI. CDR3 nucleotides: TGTGCCAGCAGTGAGTGGAGTGAGAACACTGAAGCTTTCTTT. This encodes CASSEWSENTEAFF.

This chain uses TRBV30 with TRBJ1-1; no definite D call. The ends were cut back, 2 bases at V and 7 bases at J, with 5 bases in the middle. The CDR3 loop spans 10 amino acids. Germline assignment: CDR1 GTSNPN and CDR2 SVGIG (reference sequence). This CDR3 is CAWSTLEAFF. The CDR3 nucleotides read TGTGCCTGGAGTACCCTTGAAGCTTTCTTT.

This clone was observed a handful of times. The rearrangement joins TRBV5-4 to TRBJ2-1; D call uncertain. Germline V gives CDR1 SGHNT, CDR2 YYREEE (reference sequence). This CDR3 comprises 15 residues. Deletions cut 2 bases from V and 1 base from J, with 10 bases between. CDR3 coding DNA: TGTGCCAGCAGCTTTTCGGGTGTTTCCTACAATGAGCAGTTCTTC. It translates to CASSFSGVSYNEQFF.